This T cell receptor (beta chain) stems from a study of blood T cell repertoires in COVID-19. This CDR3 is 15 amino acids long. V lost 3 bases to trimming and J lost 0 bases, with 11 bases between them. The germline gives CDR1 MNHEY, CDR2 SVGAGI. Profiling relied on immunoSEQ multiplex PCR, and the TCRdb table lists in-frame clones only, not all of them. The sample shows tens of thousands of clones, 75% to 95% of them seen only once. This chain links TRBV6-5 with TRBJ1-2, with a weak D call TRBD1 (5 bases). The receptor comes from a woman aged 45-65 years in a cohort sampled during active COVID-19. Sequenced: peripheral blood. CDR3 nucleotide sequence: TGTGCCAGCAGTTATCGCGGGACGTCTAACTATGGCTACACCTTC. Protein sequence: CASSYRGTSNYGYTF.